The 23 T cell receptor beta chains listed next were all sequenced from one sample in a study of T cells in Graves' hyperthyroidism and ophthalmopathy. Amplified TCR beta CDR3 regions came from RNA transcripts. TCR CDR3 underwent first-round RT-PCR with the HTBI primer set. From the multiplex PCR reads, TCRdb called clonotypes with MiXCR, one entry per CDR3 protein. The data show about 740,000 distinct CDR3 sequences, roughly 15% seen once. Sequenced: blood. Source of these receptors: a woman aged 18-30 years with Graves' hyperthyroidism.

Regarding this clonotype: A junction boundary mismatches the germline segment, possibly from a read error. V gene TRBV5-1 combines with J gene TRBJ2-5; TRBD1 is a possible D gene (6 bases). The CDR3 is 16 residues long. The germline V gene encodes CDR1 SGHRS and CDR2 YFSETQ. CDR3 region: CASSDDPGHPKETQYF. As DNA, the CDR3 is TGTGCCAGCAGCGACGATCCGGGACACCCGAAAGAGACCCAGTACTTC.

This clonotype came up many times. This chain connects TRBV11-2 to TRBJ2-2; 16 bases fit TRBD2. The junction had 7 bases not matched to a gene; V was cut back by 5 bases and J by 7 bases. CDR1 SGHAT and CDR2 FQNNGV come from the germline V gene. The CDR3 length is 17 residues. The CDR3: CASSGGTSGRADGELFF. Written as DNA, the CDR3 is TGTGCCAGCAGCGGGGGGACTAGCGGGAGGGCCGACGGGGAGCTGTTTTTT.

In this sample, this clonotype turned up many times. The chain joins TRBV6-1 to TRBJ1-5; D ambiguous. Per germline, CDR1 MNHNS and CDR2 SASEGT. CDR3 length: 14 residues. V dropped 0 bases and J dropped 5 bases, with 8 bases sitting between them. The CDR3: CASSEAWVYQPQHF. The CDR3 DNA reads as TGTGCCAGCAGTGAAGCGTGGGTTTATCAGCCCCAGCATTTT.

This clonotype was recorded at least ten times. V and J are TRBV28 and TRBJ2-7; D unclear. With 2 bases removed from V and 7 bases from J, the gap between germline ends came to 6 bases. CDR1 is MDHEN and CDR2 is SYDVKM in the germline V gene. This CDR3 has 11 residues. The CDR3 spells CASSLHWEQYF. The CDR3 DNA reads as TGTGCCAGCAGTTTACATTGGGAGCAGTACTTC. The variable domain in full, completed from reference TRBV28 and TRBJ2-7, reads DVKVTQSSRYLVKRTGEKVFLECVQDMDHENMFWYRQDPGLGLRLIYFSYDVKMKEKGDIPEGYSVSREKKERFSLILESASTNQTSMYLCASSLHWEQYFGPGTRLTVT.

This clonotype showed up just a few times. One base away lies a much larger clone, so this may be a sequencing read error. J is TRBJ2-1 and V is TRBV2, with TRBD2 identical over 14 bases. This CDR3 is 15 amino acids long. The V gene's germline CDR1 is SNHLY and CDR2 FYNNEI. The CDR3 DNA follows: TGTGCCAGCAGGGAGACTAGCGGGAGGGAGAATGGGCAGTTCTTC. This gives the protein CASRETSGRENGQFF.

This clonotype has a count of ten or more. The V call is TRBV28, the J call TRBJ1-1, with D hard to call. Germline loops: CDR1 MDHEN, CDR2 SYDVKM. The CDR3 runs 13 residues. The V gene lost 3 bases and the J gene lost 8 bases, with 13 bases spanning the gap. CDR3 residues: CASSLLRTGEAFF. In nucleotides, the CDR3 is TGTGCCAGCAGTTTGCTAAGGACGGGAGAAGCTTTCTTT.

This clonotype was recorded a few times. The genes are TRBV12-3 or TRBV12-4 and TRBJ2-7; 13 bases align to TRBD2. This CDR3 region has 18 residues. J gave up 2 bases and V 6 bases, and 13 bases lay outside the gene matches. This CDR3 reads CASSLGQAGTSGTYEQYF. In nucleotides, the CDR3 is TGTGCCAGCAGCCTGGGACAGGCCGGGACTAGCGGGACCTACGAGCAGTACTTC.

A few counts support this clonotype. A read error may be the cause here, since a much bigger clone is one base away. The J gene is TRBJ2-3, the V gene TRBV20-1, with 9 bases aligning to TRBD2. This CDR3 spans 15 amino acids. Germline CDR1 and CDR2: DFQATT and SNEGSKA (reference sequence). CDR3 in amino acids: CSALGVAGVADTRYF. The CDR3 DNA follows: TGCAGTGCCTTGGGGGTAGCGGGAGTGGCAGATACGCGGTATTTT.

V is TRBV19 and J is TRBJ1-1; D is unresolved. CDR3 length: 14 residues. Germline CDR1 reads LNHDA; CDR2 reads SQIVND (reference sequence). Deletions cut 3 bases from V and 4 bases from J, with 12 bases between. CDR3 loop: CASSMAATGTEAFF. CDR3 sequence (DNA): TGTGCCAGTAGTATGGCGGCCACGGGCACTGAAGCTTTCTTT.

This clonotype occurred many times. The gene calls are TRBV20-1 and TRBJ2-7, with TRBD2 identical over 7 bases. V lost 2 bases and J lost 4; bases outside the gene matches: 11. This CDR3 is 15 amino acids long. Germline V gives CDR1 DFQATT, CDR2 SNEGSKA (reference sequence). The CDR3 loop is CSARTRDRGEYEQYF. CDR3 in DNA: TGCAGTGCTAGAACGCGGGACCGGGGGGAATACGAGCAGTACTTC.

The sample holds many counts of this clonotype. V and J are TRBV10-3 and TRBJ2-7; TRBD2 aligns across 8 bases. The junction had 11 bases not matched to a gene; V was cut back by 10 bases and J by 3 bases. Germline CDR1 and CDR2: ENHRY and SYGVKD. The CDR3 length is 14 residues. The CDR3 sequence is CATAPSAGDYEQYF. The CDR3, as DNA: TGTGCCACCGCCCCTTCAGCGGGGGACTACGAGCAGTACTTC.

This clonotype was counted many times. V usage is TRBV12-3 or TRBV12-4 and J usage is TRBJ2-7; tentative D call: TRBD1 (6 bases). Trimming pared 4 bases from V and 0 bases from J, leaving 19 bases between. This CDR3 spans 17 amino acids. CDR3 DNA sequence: TGTGCCAGCAGTTCTAGGGCGGACAGCCTATCCTCCTACGAGCAGTACTTC. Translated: CASSSRADSLSSYEQYF.

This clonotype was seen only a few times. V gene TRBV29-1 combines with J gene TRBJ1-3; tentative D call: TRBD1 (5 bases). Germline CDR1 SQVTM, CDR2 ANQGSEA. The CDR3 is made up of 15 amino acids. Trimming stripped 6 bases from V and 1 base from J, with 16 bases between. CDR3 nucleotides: TGCAGCGTGACCGGGGCAAAGAAATCTGGAAACACCATATATTTT. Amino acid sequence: CSVTGAKKSGNTIYF.

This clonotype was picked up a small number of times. CDR3 bases: TGTGCCAGCAGCGTAGAAGGAGGGGACAGGGAGGAGGTCAATGAGCAGTTCTTC. Its protein product is CASSVEGGDREEVNEQFF. This chain joins TRBV9 and TRBJ2-1; 9 nucleotides line up with TRBD1. The J segment lost 6 bases and the V segment lost 0 bases, leaving 13 bases of the junction unmatched. Germline V CDR1 and CDR2: SGDLS, YYNGEE. This CDR3 has 18 residues.

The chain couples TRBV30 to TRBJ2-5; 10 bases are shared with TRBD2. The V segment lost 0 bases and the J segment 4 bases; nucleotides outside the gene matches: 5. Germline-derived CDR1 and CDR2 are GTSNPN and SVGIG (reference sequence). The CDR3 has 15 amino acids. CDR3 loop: CAWSVGSGRSETQYF. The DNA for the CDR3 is TGTGCCTGGAGTGTTGGTAGCGGGAGGTCAGAGACCCAGTACTTC. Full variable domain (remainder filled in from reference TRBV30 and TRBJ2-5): SQTIHQWPATLVQPVGSPLSLECTVEGTSNPNLYWYRQAAGRGLQLLFYSVGIGQISSEVPQNLSASRPQDRQFILSSKKLLLSDSGFYLCAWSVGSGRSETQYFGPGTRLLVL.

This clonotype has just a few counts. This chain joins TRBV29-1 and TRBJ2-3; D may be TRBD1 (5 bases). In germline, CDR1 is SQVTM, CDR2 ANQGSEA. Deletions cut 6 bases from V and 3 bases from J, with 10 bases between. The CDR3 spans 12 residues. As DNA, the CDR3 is TGCAGCGTGAACAGACAGACAGATACGCAGTATTTT. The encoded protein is CSVNRQTDTQYF.

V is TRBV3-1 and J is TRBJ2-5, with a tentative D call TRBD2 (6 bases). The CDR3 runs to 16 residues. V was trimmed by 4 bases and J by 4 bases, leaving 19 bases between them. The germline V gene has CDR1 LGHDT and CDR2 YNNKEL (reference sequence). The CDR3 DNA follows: TGTGCCAGCAGCCCGTTCGATGGAGGGCGGGGAGAGACCCAGTACTTC. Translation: CASSPFDGGRGETQYF.

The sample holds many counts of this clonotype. CDR3 sequence reads: CASSPYSDSGLGPSQHF. CDR3 DNA sequence: TGCGCCAGCAGCCCATACTCGGACAGCGGATTGGGTCCTTCCCAGCATTTT. The genes are TRBV4-1 and TRBJ1-5, with a tentative D call TRBD1 (6 bases). Trimming pared 4 bases from V and 11 bases from J, leaving 27 bases between. CDR3 length: 17 residues. CDR1 and CDR2 from the germline V gene are MGHRA and YSYEKL.

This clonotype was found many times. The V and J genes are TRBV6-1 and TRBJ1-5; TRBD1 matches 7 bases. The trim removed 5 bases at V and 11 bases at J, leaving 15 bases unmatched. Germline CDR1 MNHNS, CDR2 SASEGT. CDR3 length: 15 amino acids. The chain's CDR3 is CASSPFGTEGLAQHF. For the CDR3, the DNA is TGTGCCAGCAGTCCCTTTGGGACAGAGGGTCTGGCCCAGCATTTT.

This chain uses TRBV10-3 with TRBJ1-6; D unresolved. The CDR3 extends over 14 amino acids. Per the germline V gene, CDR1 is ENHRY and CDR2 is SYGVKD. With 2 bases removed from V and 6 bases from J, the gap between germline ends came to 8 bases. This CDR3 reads CAISEETANSPLHF. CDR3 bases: TGTGCCATCAGTGAGGAAACAGCTAATTCACCCCTCCACTTT.

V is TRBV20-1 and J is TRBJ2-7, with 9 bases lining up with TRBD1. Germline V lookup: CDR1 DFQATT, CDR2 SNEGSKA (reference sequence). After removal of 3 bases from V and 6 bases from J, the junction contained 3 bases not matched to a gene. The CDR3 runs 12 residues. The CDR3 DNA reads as TGCAGTGCTAGCGGGACAGGGTTCGAGCAGTACTTC. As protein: CSASGTGFEQYF.

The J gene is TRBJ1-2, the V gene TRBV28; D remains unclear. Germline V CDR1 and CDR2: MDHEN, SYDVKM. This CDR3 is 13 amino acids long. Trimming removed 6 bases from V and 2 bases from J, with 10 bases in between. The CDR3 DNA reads TGTGCCAGCAGACGCACAGACAACTATGGCTACACCTTC. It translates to CASRRTDNYGYTF.

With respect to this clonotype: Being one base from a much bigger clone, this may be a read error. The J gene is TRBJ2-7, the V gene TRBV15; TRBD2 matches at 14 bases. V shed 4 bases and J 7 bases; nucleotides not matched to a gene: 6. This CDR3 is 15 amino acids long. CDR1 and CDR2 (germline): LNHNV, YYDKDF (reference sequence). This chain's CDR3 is CATSKTSGRAYEQYF. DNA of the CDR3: TGTGCCACCAGCAAGACTAGCGGGAGGGCTTATGAGCAGTACTTC.